Following are 13 T cell receptor beta chains from one sample sequenced in a study of T cell repertoires in cytomegalovirus infection. TCRdb re-analysed the reads in MiXCR, keeping a single row per CDR3 protein. The data show 150,000 to 200,000 distinct CDR3 sequences, with around 14% seen just once and around 27% held by the top ten. The sequencing sample was made of PBMCs. These receptor sequences come from a human donor in good health (CMV status not recorded). Some clones in this sample may be carry-over from other donors' samples.

This chain links TRBV6-2 or TRBV6-3 with TRBJ2-1; TRBD2 matches 9 bases. Germline CDR1 MNHEY, CDR2 SVGEGT. Trimming removed 2 bases from V and 5 bases from J; junction bases left unmatched: 7. CDR3 length: 16 amino acids. The CDR3 loop reads CASSYSAGGVNNEQFF. For the CDR3, the DNA is TGTGCCAGCAGTTACAGTGCGGGAGGGGTCAACAATGAGCAGTTCTTC.

This clonotype was observed many times. This rearrangement joins TRBV12-3 or TRBV12-4 to TRBJ1-1; D not resolved. This CDR3 is 11 amino acids long. Trimming took 6 bases from V and 5 from J, leaving 7 bases between them. CDR3 in DNA: TGTGCCAGCAGGGTTTGGACTGAAGCTTTCTTT. It codes for CASRVWTEAFF.

In this sample, this clonotype turned up many times. The J gene is TRBJ2-1, the V gene TRBV12-3 or TRBV12-4, with 7 bases aligning to TRBD2. The CDR3 sequence is 15 residues long. Trimming took 2 bases from V and 4 from J; bases not matched to a gene: 5. DNA of the CDR3: TGTGCCAGCAGTTTAAGGCTAGCGGTTTACAATGAGCAGTTCTTC. Translation: CASSLRLAVYNEQFF.

The table lists this clonotype with a few counts. V and J are TRBV6-1 and TRBJ1-2; D is unclear. There are 12 residues in the CDR3. Trimming pared 7 bases from V and 4 bases from J, leaving 10 bases between. From germline, CDR1 is MNHNS and CDR2 SASEGT. The CDR3 sequence is CASKDGLYGYTF. The CDR3 nucleotides are TGTGCCAGCAAGGACGGGCTCTATGGCTACACCTTC.

The chain combines TRBV29-1 with TRBJ2-7, with 9 bases that match TRBD2. Looked up from germline, CDR1 is SQVTM and CDR2 is ANQGSEA. J lost 1 base, V lost 5 bases, and 6 bases had no gene match. The CDR3 sequence is 14 residues long. CDR3 region: CSVSGTSMSYEQYF. In DNA form, the CDR3 reads TGCAGCGTTTCGGGGACTAGCATGTCCTACGAGCAGTACTTC.

This clonotype was seen more than once but under ten times. The chain employs TRBV6-6 and TRBJ1-5; no clear D gene. The CDR3 runs to 15 residues. V was shortened by 7 bases and J by 7 bases, with 20 bases between the two germline ends. CDR1 and CDR2 from the germline V gene are MNHNY and SVGAGI (reference sequence). The CDR3 DNA sequence: TGTGCCAGCATCCAGTCGGGAGGCGCGTCCCAGCCCCAGCATTTT. Encoded protein: CASIQSGGASQPQHF.

The chain combines TRBV5-6 with TRBJ1-1; D is possibly TRBD1 (5 bases). V lost 5 bases and J 5 bases, leaving 19 bases between the germline ends. The CDR3 is 15 amino acids. CDR1 and CDR2 from the germline V gene are SGHDT and YYEEEE. CDR3 sequence reads: CASSRGPLGETEAFF. In nucleotides, the CDR3 is TGTGCCAGCAGTCGAGGACCCCTGGGGGAGACTGAAGCTTTCTTT.

The rearrangement uses TRBV27 and TRBJ2-7, with 8 bases fitting TRBD1. The germline gives CDR1 MNHEY, CDR2 SMNVEV (reference sequence). The CDR3 has 16 amino acids. The V and J ends lost 6 bases and 5 bases, in that order; junction bases with no gene match: 15. CDR3 residues: CASSFSGGARMDEQYF. In DNA form, the CDR3 reads TGTGCCAGCAGCTTTTCAGGGGGCGCGAGGATGGACGAGCAGTACTTC.

Concerning this clonotype itself: The conserved phenylalanine or tryptophan is not found at the CDR3 terminus, so this likely reflects a read error. It is unclear where the CDR3 begins or ends on the DNA, so no DNA is shown, and the CDR3 is as TCRdb lists it. The chain has TRBV14 and TRBJ2-7; TRBD1, the table's D call, lacks a check against the DNA. The CDR3 spans 9 residues, counting both ends. The germline gives CDR1 SGHDN, CDR2 FVKESK. CDR3 loop: CASSPFPRY.

The chain uses TRBV12-5 and TRBJ2-1, with TRBD1 as a possible D gene (6 bases). This CDR3 is 15 amino acids long. V was trimmed by 5 bases and J by 2 bases, leaving 13 bases between them. Germline-derived CDR1 and CDR2 are LGHNT and FRNRAP. This CDR3 is CASGPRQGTYNEQFF. The CDR3 DNA is TGTGCTAGTGGTCCCCGGCAGGGGACCTACAATGAGCAGTTCTTC.

CDR3 sequence reads: CASSRGQTSYEQYF. For the CDR3, the DNA is TGTGCCAGCAGTAGGGGACAGACCTCCTACGAGCAGTACTTC. The chain links TRBV2 to TRBJ2-7; 7 bases map to TRBD1. This CDR3 is 14 amino acids long. V was pared by 5 bases and J by 0 bases, with 4 bases of the junction left unmatched. Germline CDR1 and CDR2: SNHLY and FYNNEI.

This clonotype has a count of ten or more. The chain links TRBV7-8 to TRBJ2-7; the match to TRBD2 covers 13 bases. After removal of 8 bases from V and 1 base from J, the junction contained 8 bases not matched to a gene. This CDR3 comprises 16 residues. Germline lookup yields CDR1 SGHVS and CDR2 FQNEAQ. CDR3 in DNA: TGTGCCAGCCGACTAGCGGGGGGAATAGAATCCTACGAGCAGTACTTC. It specifies CASRLAGGIESYEQYF.

In this sample, this clonotype turned up many times. V gene TRBV7-2 combines with J gene TRBJ2-7; D perhaps matches TRBD1 (6 bases). V dropped 4 bases and J dropped 2 bases, with 9 bases sitting between them. This CDR3 has 13 amino acids. Looked up from germline, CDR1 is SGHTA and CDR2 is FQGNSA. The DNA for the CDR3 is TGTGCCAGCAGCTCCCACAGGGCCTACGAGCAGTACTTC. Translated: CASSSHRAYEQYF.